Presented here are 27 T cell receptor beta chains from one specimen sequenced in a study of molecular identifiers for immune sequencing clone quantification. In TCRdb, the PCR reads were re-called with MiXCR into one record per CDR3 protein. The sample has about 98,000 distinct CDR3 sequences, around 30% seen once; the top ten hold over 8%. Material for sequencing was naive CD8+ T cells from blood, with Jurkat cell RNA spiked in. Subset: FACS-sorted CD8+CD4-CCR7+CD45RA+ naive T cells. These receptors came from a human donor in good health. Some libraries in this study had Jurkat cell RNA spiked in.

This chain's CDR3 is CASSLLAARAGEQFF. Here the CDR3 DNA reads TGTGCCAGCAGCTTGTTAGCGGCGAGGGCCGGTGAGCAGTTCTTC. This sequence joins TRBV7-3 and TRBJ2-1, with D tentatively TRBD2 (6 bases). CDR3 size: 15 residues. Trimming left V 3 bases short and J 9 bases short, with 18 bases between. Germline V gives CDR1 SGHTA, CDR2 FQGTGA.

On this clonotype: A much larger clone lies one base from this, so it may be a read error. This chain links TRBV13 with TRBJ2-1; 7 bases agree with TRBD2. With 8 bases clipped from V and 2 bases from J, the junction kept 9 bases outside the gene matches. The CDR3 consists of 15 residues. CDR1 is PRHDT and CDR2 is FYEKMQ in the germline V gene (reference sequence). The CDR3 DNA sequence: TGTGCCAGCGGCCTAGGGAGCGGGACCTACAATGAGCAGTTCTTC. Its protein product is CASGLGSGTYNEQFF.

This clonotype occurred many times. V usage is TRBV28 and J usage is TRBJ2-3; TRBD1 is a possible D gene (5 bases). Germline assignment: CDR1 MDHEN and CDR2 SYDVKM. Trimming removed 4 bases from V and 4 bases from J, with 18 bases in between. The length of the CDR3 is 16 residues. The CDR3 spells CASSYPTQGGPDTQYF. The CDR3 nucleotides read TGTGCCAGCAGTTACCCCACCCAGGGTGGGCCAGATACGCAGTATTTT. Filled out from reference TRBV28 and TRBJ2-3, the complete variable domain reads DVKVTQSSRYLVKRTGEKVFLECVQDMDHENMFWYRQDPGLGLRLIYFSYDVKMKEKGDIPEGYSVSREKKERFSLILESASTNQTSMYLCASSYPTQGGPDTQYFGPGTRLTVL.

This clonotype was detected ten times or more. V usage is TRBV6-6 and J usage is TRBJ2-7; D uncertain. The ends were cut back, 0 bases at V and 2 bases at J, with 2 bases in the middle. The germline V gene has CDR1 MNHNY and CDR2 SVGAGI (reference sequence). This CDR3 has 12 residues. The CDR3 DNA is TGTGCCAGCAGTTACTCGGCCTACGAGCAGTACTTC. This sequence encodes CASSYSAYEQYF.

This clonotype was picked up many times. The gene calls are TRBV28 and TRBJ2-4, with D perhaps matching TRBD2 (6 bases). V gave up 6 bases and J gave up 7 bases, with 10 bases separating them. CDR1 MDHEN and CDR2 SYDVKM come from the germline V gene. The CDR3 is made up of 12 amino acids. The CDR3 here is CASRGDSNIQYF. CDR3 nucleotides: TGTGCCAGCAGAGGGGACTCCAACATTCAGTACTTC.

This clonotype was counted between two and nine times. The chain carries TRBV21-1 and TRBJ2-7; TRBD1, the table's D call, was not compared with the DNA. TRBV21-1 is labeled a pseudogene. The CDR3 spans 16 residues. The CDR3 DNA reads TGTGCCAGCACCCGCCAGACAGGACCCATTAACTACGAGCAGTACTTC. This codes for CASTRQTGPINYEQYF.

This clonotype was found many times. The CDR3 DNA follows: TGTGCCAGCTCCATCGGCAGAAGCACAGATACGCAGTATTTT. Translation gives CASSIGRSTDTQYF. The chain carries TRBV28 and TRBJ2-3; D gene uncertain. V was clipped by 8 bases and J by 0 bases, with 12 bases between them. CDR1 and CDR2 from the germline V gene are MDHEN and SYDVKM. The CDR3 is made up of 14 amino acids.

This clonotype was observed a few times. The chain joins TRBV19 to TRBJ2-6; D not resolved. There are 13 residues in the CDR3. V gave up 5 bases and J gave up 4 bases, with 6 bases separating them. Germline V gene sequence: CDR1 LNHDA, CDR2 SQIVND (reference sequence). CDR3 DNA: TGTGCCAGTAGTTTTGGCGGGGCCAACGTCCTGACTTTC. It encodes CASSFGGANVLTF.

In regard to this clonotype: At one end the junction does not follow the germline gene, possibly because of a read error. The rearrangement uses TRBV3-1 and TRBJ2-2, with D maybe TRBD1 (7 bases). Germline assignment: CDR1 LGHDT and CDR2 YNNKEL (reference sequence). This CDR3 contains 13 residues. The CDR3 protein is CASSPTGARELIF. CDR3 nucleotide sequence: TGTGCCAGCAGCCCAACAGGGGCCCGGGAGCTGATTTTT.

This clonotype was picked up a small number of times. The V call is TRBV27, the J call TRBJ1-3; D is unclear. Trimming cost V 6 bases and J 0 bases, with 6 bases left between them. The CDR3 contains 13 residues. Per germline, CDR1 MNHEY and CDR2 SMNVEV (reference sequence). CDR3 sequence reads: CASRAGSGNTIYF. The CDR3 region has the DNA TGTGCCAGCAGGGCAGGCTCTGGAAACACCATATATTTT.

CDR3 DNA: TGTGCCAGCAGCGAGGGGGACTGGCTTCACACCATATATTTT. It specifies CASSEGDWLHTIYF. The chain joins TRBV5-8 to TRBJ1-3, with D tentatively TRBD1 (6 bases). This CDR3 is 14 amino acids long. Germline values: CDR1 SGHTS, CDR2 YDEGEE. Trimming stripped 4 bases from V and 8 bases from J, with 16 bases between.

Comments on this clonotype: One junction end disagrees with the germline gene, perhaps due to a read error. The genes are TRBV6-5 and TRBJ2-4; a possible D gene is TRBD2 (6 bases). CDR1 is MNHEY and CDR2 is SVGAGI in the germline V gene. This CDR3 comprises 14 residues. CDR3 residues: CASRDKLANNIQYF. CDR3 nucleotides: TGTGCCAGCAGGGACAAACTAGCCAATAACATTCAGTACTTC.

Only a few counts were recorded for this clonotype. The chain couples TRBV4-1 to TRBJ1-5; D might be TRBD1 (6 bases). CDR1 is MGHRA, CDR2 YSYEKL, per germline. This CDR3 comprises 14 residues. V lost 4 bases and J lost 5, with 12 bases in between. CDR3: CASSPTGMHQPQHF. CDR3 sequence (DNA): TGCGCCAGCAGCCCCACAGGGATGCATCAGCCCCAGCATTTT.

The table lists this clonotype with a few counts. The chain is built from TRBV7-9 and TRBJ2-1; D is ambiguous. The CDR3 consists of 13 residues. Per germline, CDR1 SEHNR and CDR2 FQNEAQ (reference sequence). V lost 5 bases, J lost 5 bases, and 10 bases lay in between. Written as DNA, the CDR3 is TGTGCCAGCAGCCCTCCCAATAACAATGAGCAGTTCTTC. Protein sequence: CASSPPNNNEQFF.

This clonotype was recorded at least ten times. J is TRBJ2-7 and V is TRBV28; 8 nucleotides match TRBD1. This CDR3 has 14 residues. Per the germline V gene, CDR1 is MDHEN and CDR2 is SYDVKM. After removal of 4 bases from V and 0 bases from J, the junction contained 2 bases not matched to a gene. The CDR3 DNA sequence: TGTGCCAGCAGTTCCAGGGGGCTCTCCTACGAGCAGTACTTC. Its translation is CASSSRGLSYEQYF. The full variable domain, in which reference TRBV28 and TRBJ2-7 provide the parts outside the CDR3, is DVKVTQSSRYLVKRTGEKVFLECVQDMDHENMFWYRQDPGLGLRLIYFSYDVKMKEKGDIPEGYSVSREKKERFSLILESASTNQTSMYLCASSSRGLSYEQYFGPGTRLTVT.

In nucleotides, the CDR3 is TGTGCCAGCTCACCGCTGAAGGGGGGGACGGAAGATACGCAGTATTTT. Its translation is CASSPLKGGTEDTQYF. The rearrangement uses TRBV18 and TRBJ2-3; possible D gene TRBD2, 7 bases. Germline CDR1 and CDR2: KGHSH and LQKENI. This CDR3 has 16 residues. V was pared by 3 bases and J by 5 bases, with 18 bases between.

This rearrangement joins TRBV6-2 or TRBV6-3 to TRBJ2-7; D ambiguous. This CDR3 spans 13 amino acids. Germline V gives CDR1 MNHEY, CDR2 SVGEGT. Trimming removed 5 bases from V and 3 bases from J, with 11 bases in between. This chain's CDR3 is CASSHLAYYEQYF. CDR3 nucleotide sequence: TGTGCCAGCAGTCACCTCGCCTACTACGAGCAGTACTTC.

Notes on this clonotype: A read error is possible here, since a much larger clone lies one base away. CDR3 loop: CASRASLYSNQPQHF. The CDR3 DNA sequence: TGTGCCAGCAGAGCATCACTTTATAGCAATCAGCCCCAGCATTTT. The chain uses TRBV6-5 and TRBJ1-5, with D unclear. Germline CDR1 reads MNHEY; CDR2 reads SVGAGI. The CDR3 runs 15 residues. V shed 6 bases and J shed 0 bases, with 12 bases lying between them.

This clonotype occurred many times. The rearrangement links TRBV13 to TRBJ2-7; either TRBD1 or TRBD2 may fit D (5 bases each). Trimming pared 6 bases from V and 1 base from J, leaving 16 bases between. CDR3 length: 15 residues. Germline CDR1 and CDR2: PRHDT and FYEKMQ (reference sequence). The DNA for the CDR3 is TGTGCCAGCAGTCCGGACCTGGGGGTTTCCTACGAGCAGTACTTC. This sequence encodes CASSPDLGVSYEQYF.

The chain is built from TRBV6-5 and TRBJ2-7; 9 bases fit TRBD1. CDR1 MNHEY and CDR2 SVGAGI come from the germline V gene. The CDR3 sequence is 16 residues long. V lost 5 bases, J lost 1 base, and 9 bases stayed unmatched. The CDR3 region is CASSTAWTGVSYEQYF. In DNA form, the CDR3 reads TGTGCCAGCAGTACTGCTTGGACAGGGGTTTCCTACGAGCAGTACTTC.

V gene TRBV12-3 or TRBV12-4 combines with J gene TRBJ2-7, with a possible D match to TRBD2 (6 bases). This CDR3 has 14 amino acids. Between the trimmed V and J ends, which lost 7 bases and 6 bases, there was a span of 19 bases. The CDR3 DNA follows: TGTGCCAGCATCAGAGGACCTTCGCGGGGCGAGCAGTACTTC. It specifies CASIRGPSRGEQYF.

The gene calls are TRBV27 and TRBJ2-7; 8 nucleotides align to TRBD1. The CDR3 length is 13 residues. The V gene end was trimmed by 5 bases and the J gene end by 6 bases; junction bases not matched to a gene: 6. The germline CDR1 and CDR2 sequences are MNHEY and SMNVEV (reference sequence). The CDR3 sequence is CASSPGTGSEQYF. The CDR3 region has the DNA TGTGCCAGCAGTCCTGGGACAGGCAGCGAGCAGTACTTC.

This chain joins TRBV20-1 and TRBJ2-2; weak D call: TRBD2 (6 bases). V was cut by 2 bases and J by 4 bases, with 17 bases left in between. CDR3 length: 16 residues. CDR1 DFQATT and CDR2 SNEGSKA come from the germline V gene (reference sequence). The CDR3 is CSARHSAGLGTGELFF. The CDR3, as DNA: TGCAGTGCTAGACACTCAGCGGGCTTGGGCACCGGGGAGCTGTTTTTT.

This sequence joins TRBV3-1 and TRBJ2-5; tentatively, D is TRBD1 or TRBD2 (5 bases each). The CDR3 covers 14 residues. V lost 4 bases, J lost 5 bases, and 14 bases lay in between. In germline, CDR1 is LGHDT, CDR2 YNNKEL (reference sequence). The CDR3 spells CASSRPGPWETQYF. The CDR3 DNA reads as TGTGCCAGCAGCCGTCCGGGACCGTGGGAGACCCAGTACTTC.

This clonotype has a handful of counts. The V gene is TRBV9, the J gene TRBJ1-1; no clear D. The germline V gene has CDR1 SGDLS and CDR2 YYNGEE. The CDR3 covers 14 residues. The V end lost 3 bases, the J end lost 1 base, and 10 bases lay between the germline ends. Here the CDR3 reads CASSAGPENTEAFF. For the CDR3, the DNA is TGTGCCAGCAGCGCAGGACCAGAGAACACTGAAGCTTTCTTT.

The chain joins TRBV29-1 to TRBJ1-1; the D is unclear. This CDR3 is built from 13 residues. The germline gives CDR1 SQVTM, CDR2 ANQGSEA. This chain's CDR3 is CGAQGSTFAEAFF. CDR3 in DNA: TGCGGCGCCCAAGGAAGTACGTTCGCTGAAGCTTTCTTT.

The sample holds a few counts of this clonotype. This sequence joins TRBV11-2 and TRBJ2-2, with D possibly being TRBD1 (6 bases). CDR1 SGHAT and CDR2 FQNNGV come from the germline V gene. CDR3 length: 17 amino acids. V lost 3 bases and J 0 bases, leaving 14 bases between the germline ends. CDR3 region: CASSFPNRAPNTGELFF. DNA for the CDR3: TGTGCCAGCAGCTTCCCCAACAGGGCCCCGAACACCGGGGAGCTGTTTTTT.